This entry lists 10 T cell receptor beta chains sequenced from one sample in a study of human T cells and chemical hapten exposure. TCRdb re-derived calls from the RACE reads in MiXCR, one entry per CDR3 protein. Of about 350,000 distinct CDR3 sequences listed, about 6% are singletons. The sample's time point: patch test 2, 6 weeks after DPC sensitization. Treatment specified: therapeutic diphenylcyclopropenone sensitization with weekly scalp DPC. Sequenced material: whole blood, taken in connection with sensitization to the hapten diphenylcyclopropenone (DPC). The receptors derive from a woman aged 18-35 years with alopecia areata. Some clones in this sample may be carry-over from other donors' samples.

In this sample, this clonotype turned up many times. The chain links TRBV6-6 to TRBJ1-1, with unresolved D. This CDR3 is 13 amino acids long. Germline V CDR1 and CDR2: MNHNY, SVGAGI (reference sequence). Trimming left V 2 bases short and J 1 base short, with 5 bases between. For the CDR3, the DNA is TGTGCCAGCAGTTACACATCGAACACTGAAGCTTTCTTT. Protein: CASSYTSNTEAFF.

This clonotype showed up just a few times. The rearrangement links TRBV12-3 or TRBV12-4 to TRBJ2-1; a possible D gene is TRBD1 (6 bases). V was trimmed by 4 bases and J by 4 bases, leaving 11 bases between them. The CDR3 runs to 14 residues. The CDR3 DNA follows: TGTGCCAGCAGTTCCCGGACAGAGTACAATGAGCAGTTCTTC. Translation: CASSSRTEYNEQFF.

This clonotype was recorded at least ten times. CDR3 bases: TGTGCCAGCAAACTCGGATCTACGCAGCCCCAGCATTTT. Translating it yields CASKLGSTQPQHF. The chain carries TRBV2 and TRBJ1-5, with D unclear. V shed 7 bases and J shed 7 bases, with 14 bases lying between them. Per the germline V gene, CDR1 is SNHLY and CDR2 is FYNNEI. This CDR3 is 13 amino acids long.

This clonotype was seen only a few times. The chain uses TRBV7-6 and TRBJ2-1, with 13 bases fitting TRBD2. V shed 1 base, J shed 8 bases, and the junction held 2 bases outside the gene matches. There are 15 residues in the CDR3. In germline, CDR1 is SGHVS, CDR2 FNYEAQ. CDR3 protein: CASSLGLAGGHEQFF. The CDR3 nucleotides are TGTGCCAGCAGCTTAGGACTAGCGGGGGGCCATGAGCAGTTCTTC.

The genes are TRBV7-2 and TRBJ1-6; 7 bases line up with TRBD1. Germline CDR1 reads SGHTA; CDR2 reads FQGNSA. This CDR3 has 15 residues. V gave up 4 bases and J gave up 2 bases; unmatched junction bases: 2. DNA of the CDR3: TGTGCCAGCAGCTCCCAGGGGGCCTATAATTCACCCCTCCACTTT. Encoded protein: CASSSQGAYNSPLHF.

This clonotype was observed a few times. The chain combines TRBV20-1 with TRBJ2-3; D ambiguous. CDR3 length equals 13 residues. Trimming took 5 bases from V and 0 from J, leaving 9 bases between them. Germline values: CDR1 DFQATT, CDR2 SNEGSKA (reference sequence). CDR3 DNA sequence: TGCAGTGCTGGCCCAAGAAGCACAGATACGCAGTATTTT. Protein product: CSAGPRSTDTQYF.

This clonotype was seen a few times. V is TRBV4-2 and J is TRBJ1-2; D is unclear. The CDR3 totals 14 residues. V lost 1 base, J lost 8 bases, and 14 bases lay in between. The germline V gene has CDR1 LGHNA and CDR2 YNFKEQ. The CDR3 loop reads CASSQVGSHWGYTF. CDR3 sequence (DNA): TGTGCCAGCAGCCAAGTGGGCAGCCACTGGGGCTACACCTTC.

The table lists this clonotype with a few counts. The chain carries TRBV6-2 or TRBV6-3 and TRBJ1-1, with D hard to call. This CDR3 has 14 residues. Trimming pared 3 bases from V and 1 base from J, leaving 9 bases between. The germline V gene encodes CDR1 MNHEY and CDR2 SVGEGT. The CDR3 nucleotides read TGTGCCAGCAGTTATTGGCCAGGGAACACTGAAGCTTTCTTT. It encodes CASSYWPGNTEAFF.

This clonotype was counted ten times or more. The V call is TRBV27, the J call TRBJ1-2; 11 bases are shared with TRBD1. The ends lost 9 bases at V and 9 bases at J; junction bases unmatched: 6. This CDR3 is built from 12 residues. Germline V lookup: CDR1 MNHEY, CDR2 SMNVEV (reference sequence). The CDR3 sequence: CASGQGAARYTF. The CDR3 nucleotides read TGTGCCAGTGGACAGGGGGCCGCTCGCTACACCTTC.

This chain links TRBV6-2 or TRBV6-3 with TRBJ2-5, with TRBD1 as a possible D gene (5 bases). Germline values: CDR1 MNHEY, CDR2 SVGEGT. The CDR3 is 15 residues long. V was pared by 0 bases and J by 0 bases, with 8 bases between. Written as DNA, the CDR3 is TGTGCCAGCAGTTACTCGTCGGACAACCAAGAGACCCAGTACTTC. Protein: CASSYSSDNQETQYF.